This record covers a single T cell receptor beta chain. These data come from a study of control samples from healthy donors and cancer patients. Clones were read by immunoSEQ multiplex PCR, and TCRdb kept only the in-frame ones, dropping some. The repertoire has some 82,000 clones, more than 65% of them found once; the top ten carry around 10%. The sequencing sample was made of PBMCs. The receptor's source is a man between 60 and 75 years old with head and neck cancer.

CDR3 in amino acids: CASSFLDAGVVYEQYF. The CDR3 DNA follows: TGTGCCAGCAGTTTTCTAGATGCGGGAGTTGTTTACGAGCAGTACTTC. V gene TRBV28 combines with J gene TRBJ2-7, with 7 bases lining up with TRBD2. The CDR3 spans 16 residues. Germline V CDR1 and CDR2: MDHEN, SYDVKM. Trimming cost V 3 bases and J 4 bases; bases outside gene matches: 12.